This T cell receptor beta chain emerged from a study of blood T cell repertoires in COVID-19. Participants' own reports of clinical history determined their cohort assignment. This CDR3 comprises 13 residues. Germline V gene lookup returns CDR1 SGHNT and CDR2 YYREEE (reference sequence). The junction had 1 base not matched to a gene; V was cut back by 4 bases and J by 3 bases. Using immunoSEQ multiplex PCR, the repertoire was profiled, and TCRdb retains in-frame clones only, with some absent. The sample lists some 100,000 clones; around 86% were seen once. The chain combines TRBV5-4 with TRBJ1-2, with 9 bases identical to TRBD1. The receptor was derived from a woman in her fifties or sixties who had recovered from COVID-19. What was sequenced was PBMCs or T cells enriched from blood (not recorded which). The CDR3 region has the DNA TGTGCCAGCAGCCGGGACAGGGACTATGGCTACACCTTC. The encoded protein is CASSRDRDYGYTF.